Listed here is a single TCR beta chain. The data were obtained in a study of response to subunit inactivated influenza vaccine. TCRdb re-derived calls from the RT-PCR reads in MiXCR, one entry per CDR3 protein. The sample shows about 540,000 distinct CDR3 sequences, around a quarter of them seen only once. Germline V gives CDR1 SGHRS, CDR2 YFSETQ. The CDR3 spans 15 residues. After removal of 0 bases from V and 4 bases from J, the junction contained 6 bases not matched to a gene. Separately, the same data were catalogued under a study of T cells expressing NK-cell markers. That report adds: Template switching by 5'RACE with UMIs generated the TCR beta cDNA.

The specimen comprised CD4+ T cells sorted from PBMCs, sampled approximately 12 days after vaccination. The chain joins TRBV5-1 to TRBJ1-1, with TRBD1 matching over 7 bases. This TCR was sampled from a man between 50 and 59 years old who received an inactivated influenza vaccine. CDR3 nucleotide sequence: TGCGCCAGCAGCTTGGAGGGACAGAAGACCACTGAAGCTTTCTTT. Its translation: CASSLEGQKTTEAFF.